This T cell receptor (beta chain) was observed in a study of blood T cell repertoires in COVID-19. At the level of the study: Samples taken during acute and convalescent COVID-19 were collected in the United States, Italy and Spain. Sample material is recorded as cDNA or gDNA derived from T cells, B-cell-depleted T cells, or PBMCs.

Authors' data handling: Researchers report that nucleated cell counts were estimated from reference gene primer amplification. Sequencing was performed with immunoSEQ multiplex PCR; in TCRdb, only in-frame clones are kept and a portion is missing. The V and J calls and clone size are taken from that table; D and trimming were inferred from the DNA. Among around 100,000 clones listed, 80% to 90% were seen once. The germline V gene has CDR1 MDHEN and CDR2 SYDVKM. The V segment lost 6 bases and the J segment 2 bases; nucleotides outside the gene matches: 6. There are 14 residues in the CDR3. The sequenced sample consisted of peripheral blood. This sequence joins TRBV28 and TRBJ1-2; 7 bases match TRBD1. The sequence derives from a woman older than 75 with acute or convalescent COVID-19. The CDR3: CASRSGTENYGYTF. The CDR3 DNA reads as TGTGCCAGCAGATCGGGGACAGAAAACTATGGCTACACCTTC.